The clone carrying this T cell receptor beta chain was found a few times. As yet, its antigen is unknown. The study excluded patients with uncontrolled infection, other autoimmune disease, pregnancy or lactation. These data come from a study of T cells in Graves' hyperthyroidism and ophthalmopathy. Broader study findings: Classification by a 13 V-J model distinguished ophthalmopathy from stable hyperthyroidism.

The V gene's germline CDR1 is LNHDA and CDR2 SQIVND (reference sequence). With 4 bases removed from V and 0 bases from J, the gap between germline ends came to 7 bases. The CDR3 is 14 residues long. Authors of the study amplified TCR beta CDR3 regions from RNA transcripts. A first-round RT-PCR of the TCR CDR3 used the HTBI primer set. TCRdb re-derived calls from the multiplex PCR reads in MiXCR, one entry per CDR3 protein. Here the sample spans about 400,000 distinct CDR3 sequences, approximately 15% being singletons. The TCR sequence derives from a woman aged 25-40 years with Graves' hyperthyroidism. Material for sequencing was blood. J is TRBJ1-5 and V is TRBV19; D gene uncertain. In DNA form, the CDR3 reads TGTGCCAGTAGTACGAGAGTTAGCAATCAGCCCCAGCATTTT. Translated: CASSTRVSNQPQHF. The full variable domain, its missing parts supplied by reference TRBV19 and TRBJ1-5, is DGGITQSPKYLFRKEGQNVTLSCEQNLNHDAMYWYRQDPGQGLRLIYYSQIVNDFQKGDIAEGYSVSREKKESFPLTVTSAQKNPTAFYLCASSTRVSNQPQHFGDGTRLSIL.